This T cell receptor beta chain stems from a study of regulatory T cells in long-lasting Graves disease. Study overall: Newly diagnosed Graves' patients had under 3 months of antithyroid drugs.

Time point given: newly diagnosed GD, antithyroid drugs for less than 3 months. PBMC-derived RNA was used for the TCR library. The authors diagnosed Graves' disease using American Thyroid Association guidelines. Patients all came to the study from an endocrinology department in Xi'an, China. The collection involved drawing around 10 milliliters of peripheral blood into EDTA tubes. The V segment lost 4 bases and the J segment 7 bases; nucleotides outside the gene matches: 8. This CDR3 comprises 15 residues. Per the germline V gene, CDR1 is WNHNN and CDR2 is SYGVQD (reference sequence). Construction of the TCR beta libraries employed iRepertoire HTBI primers in conjunction with Arm-PCR of CDR3 regions. MiXCR, run by TCRdb on the multiplex PCR reads, gives a single entry per CDR3 protein. The data contain roughly 380,000 distinct CDR3 sequences, 15% to 18% of them singletons. This clonotype has just a few counts.

This clonotype was obtained from a female donor with Graves disease. The chain couples TRBV10-1 to TRBJ1-3; TRBD1 matches at 9 bases. Specimen: peripheral blood mononuclear cells (PBMCs), collected at new diagnosis, from a patient treated with antithyroid drugs. DNA for the CDR3: TGCGCCAGCAGTGGGACAGGGGAGGTTGAGAACACCATATATTTT. The encoded protein is CASSGTGEVENTIYF.